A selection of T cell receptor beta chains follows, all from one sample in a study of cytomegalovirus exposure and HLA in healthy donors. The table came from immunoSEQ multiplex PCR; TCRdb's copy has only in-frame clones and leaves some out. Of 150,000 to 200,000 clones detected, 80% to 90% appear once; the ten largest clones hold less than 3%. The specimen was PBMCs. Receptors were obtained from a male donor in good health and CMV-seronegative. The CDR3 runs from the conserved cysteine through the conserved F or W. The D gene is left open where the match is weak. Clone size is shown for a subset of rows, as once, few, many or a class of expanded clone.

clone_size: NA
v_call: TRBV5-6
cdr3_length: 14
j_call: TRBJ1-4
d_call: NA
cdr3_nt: TGTGCCAGCAGCTTGTTTGGCCGGGGGGAAAAACTGTTTTTT
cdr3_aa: CASSLFGRGEKLFF

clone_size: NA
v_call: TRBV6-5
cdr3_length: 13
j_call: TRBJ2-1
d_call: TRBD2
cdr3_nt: TGTGCCAGCAGGGCGGGAGGAGGCAATGAGCAGTTCTTC
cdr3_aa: CASRAGGGNEQFF

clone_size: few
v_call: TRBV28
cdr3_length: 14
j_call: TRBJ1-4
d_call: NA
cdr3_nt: TGTGCCAGCAGTTTTCCGGGTCGGAGTGAAAAACTGTTTTTT
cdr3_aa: CASSFPGRSEKLFF

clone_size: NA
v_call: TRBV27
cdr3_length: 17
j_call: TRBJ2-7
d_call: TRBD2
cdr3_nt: TGTGCCAGCAGTTTGGGACTAGCGGGGAAGGGCTCCTACGAGCAGTACTTC
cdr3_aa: CASSLGLAGKGSYEQYF

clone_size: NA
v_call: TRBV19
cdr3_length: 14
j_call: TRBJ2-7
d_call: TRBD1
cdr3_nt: TGTGCCAGTCGAAAGGGACAGTACGTGTCCGAGCAGTACTTC
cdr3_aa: CASRKGQYVSEQYF

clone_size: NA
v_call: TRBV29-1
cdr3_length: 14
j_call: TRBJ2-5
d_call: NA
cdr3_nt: TGCAGCGTTAGGGGGGGCCCGACCCAAGAGACCCAGTACTTC
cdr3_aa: CSVRGGPTQETQYF

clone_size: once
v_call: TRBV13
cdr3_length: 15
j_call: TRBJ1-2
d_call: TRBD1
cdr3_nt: TGTGCCAGCAGCTTAGGTGCAGGGGGCGCTGATGGCTACACCTTC
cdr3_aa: CASSLGAGGADGYTF

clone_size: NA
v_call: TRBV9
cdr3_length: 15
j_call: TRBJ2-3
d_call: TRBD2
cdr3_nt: TGTGCCAGCAGCGTCACTAGCGGGAGCGGGGATACGCAGTATTTT
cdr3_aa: CASSVTSGSGDTQYF

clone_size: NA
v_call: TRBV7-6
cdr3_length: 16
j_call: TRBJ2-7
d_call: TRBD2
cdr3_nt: TGTGCCAGCAGCTCCCTCTCCGGGACTAGTATAGACGAGCAGTACTTC
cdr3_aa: CASSSLSGTSIDEQYF

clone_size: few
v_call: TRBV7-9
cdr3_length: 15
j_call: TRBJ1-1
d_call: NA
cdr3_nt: TGTGCCAGCAGCGTCTCAGGGTCGAAGAACACTGAAGCTTTCTTT
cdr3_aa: CASSVSGSKNTEAFF

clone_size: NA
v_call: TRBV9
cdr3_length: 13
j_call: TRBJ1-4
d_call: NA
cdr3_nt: TGTGCCAGCAGCGTGGCAAGTGGTGAAAAACTGTTTTTT
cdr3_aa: CASSVASGEKLFF